The 20 T cell receptor beta chains in this list originate from one sample, sequenced in a study of response to subunit inactivated influenza vaccine. TCRdb re-derived calls from the RT-PCR reads in MiXCR, one entry per CDR3 protein. The table shows 560,000 or so distinct CDR3 sequences, with under 9% occurring only once. Material: PBMCs from blood, obtained less than 25 months after vaccination. These receptors were collected from a man in his fifties or sixties who received an inactivated influenza vaccine.

The chain employs TRBV7-9 and TRBJ1-2; TRBD1 might be the D (6 bases). Germline assignment: CDR1 SEHNR and CDR2 FQNEAQ (reference sequence). V shed 6 bases and J shed 8 bases, with 16 bases lying between them. The CDR3 consists of 13 residues. This CDR3 reads CASRQTGIEGYTF. The DNA for the CDR3 is TGTGCCAGCAGGCAAACAGGGATTGAGGGCTACACCTTC.

Ten or more counts support this clonotype. V and J are TRBV12-3 or TRBV12-4 and TRBJ2-3; D may be TRBD2 (6 bases). The CDR3 loop spans 14 amino acids. Trimming left V 5 bases short and J 6 bases short, with 15 bases between. The CDR3 DNA follows: TGTGCCAGCAGTCCGACTACGCTAGCGGATACGCAGTATTTT. This sequence encodes CASSPTTLADTQYF.

This clonotype has more than one count but fewer than ten. The chain is built from TRBV7-8 and TRBJ2-1; D might be TRBD2 (5 bases). Germline V CDR1 and CDR2: SGHVS, FQNEAQ. V lost 5 bases and J lost 6, with 14 bases in between. This CDR3 has 14 residues. The CDR3 is CASSVSPGSNEQFF. CDR3 DNA sequence: TGTGCCAGCAGCGTCTCACCGGGGTCCAATGAGCAGTTCTTC.

The gene calls are TRBV20-1 and TRBJ1-5; 8 nucleotides align to TRBD1. The CDR3 contains 15 residues. J gave up 2 bases and V 0 bases, and 3 bases lay outside the gene matches. Germline CDR1 and CDR2: DFQATT and SNEGSKA (reference sequence). CDR3 loop: CSARETGEGNQPQHF. CDR3 sequence (DNA): TGCAGTGCTAGAGAGACAGGGGAAGGCAATCAGCCCCAGCATTTT.

This clonotype showed up just a few times. The V call is TRBV4-1, the J call TRBJ2-2, with D perhaps matching TRBD2 (6 bases). Trimming removed 1 base at V and 7 bases at J, with 19 bases between. The germline V gene encodes CDR1 MGHRA and CDR2 YSYEKL. The CDR3 has 17 amino acids. Written as DNA, the CDR3 is TGCGCCAGCAGCCAAGTCATGAGGGACTTGGGCGGCGGGGAGCTGTTTTTT. It specifies CASSQVMRDLGGGELFF.

This clonotype was counted only a few times. The CDR3 is CSARKEGGQTKNIQYF. The CDR3 DNA is TGCAGTGCTAGAAAAGAGGGAGGCCAGACCAAAAACATTCAGTACTTC. The rearrangement joins TRBV20-1 to TRBJ2-4, with a weak D call TRBD2 (6 bases). Looked up from germline, CDR1 is DFQATT and CDR2 is SNEGSKA (reference sequence). The CDR3 is 16 amino acids. Trimming removed 2 bases at V and 2 bases at J, with 16 bases between.

This chain joins TRBV7-2 and TRBJ2-1, with D hard to call. Germline CDR1 and CDR2: SGHTA and FQGNSA. Trimming shortened V by 5 bases and J by 3 bases, and 8 bases separated the two germline ends. This CDR3 comprises 13 residues. The CDR3 reads CASSPIIYNEQFF. CDR3 DNA: TGTGCCAGCAGCCCTATAATCTACAATGAGCAGTTCTTC.

This clonotype has more than one count but fewer than ten. V usage is TRBV5-1 and J usage is TRBJ1-5; 7 nucleotides align to TRBD1. Germline CDR1 is SGHRS and CDR2 is YFSETQ. The J segment lost 6 bases and the V segment lost 4 bases, leaving 10 bases of the junction unmatched. CDR3 length equals 15 residues. CDR3 DNA sequence: TGCGCCAGCAGCCCCACGACAGGGCCGGGTCAGCCCCAGCATTTT. As protein: CASSPTTGPGQPQHF.

The chain couples TRBV7-2 to TRBJ2-3; D perhaps matches TRBD2 (6 bases). The V gene's germline CDR1 is SGHTA and CDR2 FQGNSA. V was cut by 0 bases and J by 5 bases, with 18 bases left in between. CDR3 length: 17 amino acids. The DNA for the CDR3 is TGTGCCAGCAGCTTAGCGCAAAGCGGGCACGCCCTAGATACGCAGTATTTT. This encodes CASSLAQSGHALDTQYF. Variable domain in full (rest from reference TRBV7-2 and TRBJ2-3): GAGVSQSPSNKVTEKGKDVELRCDPISGHTALYWYRQSLGQGLEFLIYFQGNSAPDKSGLPSDRFSAERTGGSVSTLTIQRTQQEDSAVYLCASSLAQSGHALDTQYFGPGTRLTVL.

This clonotype showed up just once. This sequence joins TRBV20-1 and TRBJ2-7; 8 bases line up with TRBD1. The V gene's germline CDR1 is DFQATT and CDR2 SNEGSKA (reference sequence). V was clipped by 0 bases and J by 6 bases; unmatched bases: 4. The CDR3 length is 13 residues. CDR3 sequence reads: CSARDGQGTEQYF. CDR3 coding DNA: TGCAGTGCTAGAGACGGACAGGGAACCGAGCAGTACTTC.

In its sample, this clonotype was seen many times. The J gene is TRBJ1-5, the V gene TRBV28, with D possibly being TRBD1 (5 bases). The CDR3 runs 15 residues. The V and J ends lost 4 bases and 1 base respectively, with 11 bases between them. CDR1 and CDR2 from the germline V gene are MDHEN and SYDVKM. The CDR3 DNA reads as TGTGCCAGCAGTTGGGGGTCGGAGAGCAATCAGCCCCAGCATTTT. Translated: CASSWGSESNQPQHF.

This clonotype appeared a few times. The V gene is TRBV7-2, the J gene TRBJ2-3; TRBD2 matches at 11 bases. Losses at the gene ends were 0 bases for V and 1 base for J; bases not matched to a gene: 9. This CDR3 comprises 19 residues. Germline CDR1 reads SGHTA; CDR2 reads FQGNSA. Here the CDR3 reads CASSLAASGGPRGTDTQYF. The CDR3 DNA reads TGTGCCAGCAGCTTAGCGGCTAGCGGGGGGCCACGGGGCACAGATACGCAGTATTTT.

The rearrangement uses TRBV15 and TRBJ1-6, with 9 bases aligning to TRBD1. Unmatched junction bases numbered 6, after V lost 0 bases and J lost 9 bases. Germline V gene sequence: CDR1 LNHNV, CDR2 YYDKDF (reference sequence). This CDR3 contains 16 residues. Here the CDR3 reads CATSRDRGQGGSPLHF. The DNA of the CDR3 is TGTGCCACCAGCAGAGATCGGGGACAGGGTGGTTCACCCCTCCACTTT. Using reference TRBV15 and TRBJ1-6 for the parts outside the CDR3, the full variable domain is DAMVIQNPRYQVTQFGKPVTLSCSQTLNHNVMYWYQQKSSQAPKLLFHYYDKDFNNEADTPDNFQSRRPNTSFCFLDIRSPGLGDTAMYLCATSRDRGQGGSPLHFGNGTRLTVT.

In its sample, this clonotype was seen many times. This chain uses TRBV27 with TRBJ2-1, with D perhaps being TRBD1 or TRBD2 (5 bases each). Germline V gives CDR1 MNHEY, CDR2 SMNVEV (reference sequence). This CDR3 has 15 residues. The V and J ends lost 5 bases and 8 bases respectively, with 19 bases between them. Here the CDR3 reads CASSPGTTFGDEQFF. The CDR3 DNA sequence: TGTGCCAGCAGTCCGGGGACGACCTTCGGGGATGAGCAGTTCTTC.

This clonotype was detected many times. J is TRBJ2-7 and V is TRBV7-9; TRBD1 matches at 7 bases. Germline values: CDR1 SEHNR, CDR2 FQNEAQ (reference sequence). J lost 12 bases, V lost 5 bases, and 7 bases had no gene match. The CDR3 covers 11 residues. DNA for the CDR3: TGTGCCAGCAGCATCGGACAGGAAGGGTACTTC. It codes for CASSIGQEGYF.

As for this clonotype: A much larger clonotype is one base distant, so this may be a read error. The chain joins TRBV29-1 to TRBJ2-7; D might be TRBD1 (5 bases). The V end lost 2 bases, the J end lost 0 bases, and 8 bases lay between the germline ends. Germline V gene lookup returns CDR1 SQVTM and CDR2 ANQGSEA. The CDR3 runs 13 residues. The DNA for the CDR3 is TGCAGCGTTGAAATAGGGGACTCCTACGAGCAGTACTTC. It translates to CSVEIGDSYEQYF.

The rearrangement uses TRBV20-1 and TRBJ1-5; D is unresolved. Germline lookup yields CDR1 DFQATT and CDR2 SNEGSKA (reference sequence). The CDR3 is 13 amino acids. Trimming pared 3 bases from V and 9 bases from J, leaving 15 bases between. The CDR3 nucleotides are TGCAGTGCTAGTAACAGTGGAAGCGGGCCCCAGCATTTT. Its translation: CSASNSGSGPQHF.

This clonotype occurred a few times. V and J are TRBV12-3 or TRBV12-4 and TRBJ1-1; 7 nucleotides line up with TRBD1. This CDR3 is built from 16 residues. The V gene end was trimmed by 0 bases and the J gene end by 5 bases; junction bases not matched to a gene: 9. CDR3 loop: CASSLAPGRGVTEAFF. CDR3 nucleotide sequence: TGTGCCAGCAGTTTAGCGCCAGGCAGGGGGGTGACTGAAGCTTTCTTT.

This chain joins TRBV6-5 and TRBJ2-2; 10 bases match TRBD2. V lost 4 bases and J lost 5; bases outside the gene matches: 10. Germline V lookup: CDR1 MNHEY, CDR2 SVGAGI. The CDR3 spans 17 residues. The CDR3 region is CASSLSGGARRTGELFF. CDR3 nucleotides: TGTGCCAGCAGTTTGAGCGGGGGGGCGCGTAGGACCGGGGAGCTGTTTTTT.

The chain recombines TRBV12-3 or TRBV12-4 with TRBJ2-1; D is perhaps TRBD1 (5 bases). The ends were cut back, 7 bases at V and 2 bases at J, with 15 bases in the middle. The CDR3 totals 15 residues. The CDR3 is CASNMDNSPYNEQFF. Written as DNA, the CDR3 is TGTGCCAGCAACATGGACAATAGCCCCTACAATGAGCAGTTCTTC.